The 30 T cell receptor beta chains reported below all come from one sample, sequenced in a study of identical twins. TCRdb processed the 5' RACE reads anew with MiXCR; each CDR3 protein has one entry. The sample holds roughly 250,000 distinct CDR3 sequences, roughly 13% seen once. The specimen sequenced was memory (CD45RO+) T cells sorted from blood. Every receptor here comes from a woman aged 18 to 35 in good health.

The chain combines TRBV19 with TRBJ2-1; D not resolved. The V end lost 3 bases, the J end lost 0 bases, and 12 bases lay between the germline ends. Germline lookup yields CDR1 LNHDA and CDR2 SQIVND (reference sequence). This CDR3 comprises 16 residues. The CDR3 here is CASSMNRAASYNEQFF. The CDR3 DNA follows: TGTGCCAGTAGTATGAACCGGGCAGCCTCCTACAATGAGCAGTTCTTC. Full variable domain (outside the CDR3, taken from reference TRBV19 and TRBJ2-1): DGGITQSPKYLFRKEGQNVTLSCEQNLNHDAMYWYRQDPGQGLRLIYYSQIVNDFQKGDIAEGYSVSREKKESFPLTVTSAQKNPTAFYLCASSMNRAASYNEQFFGPGTRLTVL.

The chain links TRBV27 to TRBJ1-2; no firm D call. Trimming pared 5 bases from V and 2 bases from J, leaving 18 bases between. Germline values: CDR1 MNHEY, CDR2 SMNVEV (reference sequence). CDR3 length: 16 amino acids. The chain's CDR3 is CASSPDVTRPNYGYTF. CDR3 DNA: TGTGCCAGCAGTCCCGACGTGACACGACCGAACTATGGCTACACCTTC.

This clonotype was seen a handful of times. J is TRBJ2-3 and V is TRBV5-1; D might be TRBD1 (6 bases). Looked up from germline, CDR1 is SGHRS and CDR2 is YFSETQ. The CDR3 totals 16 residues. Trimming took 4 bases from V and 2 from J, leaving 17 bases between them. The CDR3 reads CASSLIYRAHTDTQYF. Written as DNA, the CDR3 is TGCGCCAGCAGCCTCATTTACAGGGCCCACACAGATACGCAGTATTTT.

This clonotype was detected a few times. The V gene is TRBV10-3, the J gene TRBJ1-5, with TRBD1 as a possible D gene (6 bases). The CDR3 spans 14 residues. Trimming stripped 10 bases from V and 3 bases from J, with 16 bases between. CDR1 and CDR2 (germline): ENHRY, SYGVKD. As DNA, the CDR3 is TGTGCCACCACACAGGGTTTGGACAATCAGCCCCAGCATTTT. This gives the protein CATTQGLDNQPQHF.

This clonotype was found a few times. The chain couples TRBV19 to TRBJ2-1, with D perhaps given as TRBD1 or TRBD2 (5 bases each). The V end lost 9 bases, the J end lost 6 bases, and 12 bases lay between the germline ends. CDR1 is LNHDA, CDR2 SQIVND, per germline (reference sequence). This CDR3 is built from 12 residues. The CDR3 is CASSRGSNEQFF. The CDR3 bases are TGTGCCAGCAGCCGGGGCAGCAATGAGCAGTTCTTC.

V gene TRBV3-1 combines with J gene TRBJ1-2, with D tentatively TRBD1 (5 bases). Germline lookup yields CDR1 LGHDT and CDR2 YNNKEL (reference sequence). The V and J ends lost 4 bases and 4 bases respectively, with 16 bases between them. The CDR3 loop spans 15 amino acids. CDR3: CASSPWDLGVYGYTF. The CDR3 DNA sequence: TGTGCCAGCAGCCCCTGGGACTTAGGGGTCTATGGCTACACCTTC.

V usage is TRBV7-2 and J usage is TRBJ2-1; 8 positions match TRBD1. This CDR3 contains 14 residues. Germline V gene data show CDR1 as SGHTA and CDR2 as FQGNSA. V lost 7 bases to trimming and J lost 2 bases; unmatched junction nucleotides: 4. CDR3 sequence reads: CASKTGEAYNEQFF. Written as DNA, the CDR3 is TGTGCCAGCAAGACAGGGGAGGCCTACAATGAGCAGTTCTTC.

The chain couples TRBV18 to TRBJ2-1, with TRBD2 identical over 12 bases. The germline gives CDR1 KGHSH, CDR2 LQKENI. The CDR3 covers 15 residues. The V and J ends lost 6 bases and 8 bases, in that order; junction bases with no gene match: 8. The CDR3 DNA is TGTGCCAGCTCGCAGCTAGCGGGGGGGCAGGATGAGCAGTTCTTC. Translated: CASSQLAGGQDEQFF.

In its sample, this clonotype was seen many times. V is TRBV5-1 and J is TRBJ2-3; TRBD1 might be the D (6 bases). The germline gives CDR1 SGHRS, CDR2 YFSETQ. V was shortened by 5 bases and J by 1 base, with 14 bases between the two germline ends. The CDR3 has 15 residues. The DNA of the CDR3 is TGCGCCAGCAGTGACGCACAGGGTGGCACAGATACGCAGTATTTT. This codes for CASSDAQGGTDTQYF.

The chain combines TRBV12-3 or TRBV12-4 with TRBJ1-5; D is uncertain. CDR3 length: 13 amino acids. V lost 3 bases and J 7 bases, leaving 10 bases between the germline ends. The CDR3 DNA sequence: TGTGCCAGCAGTTTCGGCAGGAGACAGCCCCAGCATTTT. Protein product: CASSFGRRQPQHF.

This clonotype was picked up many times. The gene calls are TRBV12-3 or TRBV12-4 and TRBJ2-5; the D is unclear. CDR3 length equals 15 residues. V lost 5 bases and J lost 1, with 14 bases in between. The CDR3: CASSPRFDPQETQYF. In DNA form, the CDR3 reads TGTGCCAGCAGTCCCCGTTTTGACCCCCAAGAGACCCAGTACTTC.

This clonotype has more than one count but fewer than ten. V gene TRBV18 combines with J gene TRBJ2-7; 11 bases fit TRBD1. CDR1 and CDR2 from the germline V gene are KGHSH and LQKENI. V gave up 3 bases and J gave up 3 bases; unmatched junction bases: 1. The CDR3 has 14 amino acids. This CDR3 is CASSPGQGVYEQYF. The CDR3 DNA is TGTGCCAGCTCACCGGGACAGGGGGTCTACGAGCAGTACTTC.

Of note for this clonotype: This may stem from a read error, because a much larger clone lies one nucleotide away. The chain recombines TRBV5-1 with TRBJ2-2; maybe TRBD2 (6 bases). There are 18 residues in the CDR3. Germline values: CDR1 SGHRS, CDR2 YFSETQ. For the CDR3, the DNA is TGCGCCAGCAGCGTTATCGGGGTTGGCAGCCGTGGCACCGGGGAGGTGTTTTTT. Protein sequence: CASSVIGVGSRGTGEVFF.

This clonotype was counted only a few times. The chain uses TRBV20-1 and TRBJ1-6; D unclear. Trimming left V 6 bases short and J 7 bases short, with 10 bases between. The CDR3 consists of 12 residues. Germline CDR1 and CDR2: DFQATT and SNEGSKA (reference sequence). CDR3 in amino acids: CSAAVNNSPLHF. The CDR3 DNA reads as TGCAGTGCCGCGGTAAACAATTCACCCCTCCACTTT.

CDR3 bases: TGCGCCAGCACCCCGGTGACTCTAGATTTGTACGAGCAGTACTTC. This encodes CASTPVTLDLYEQYF. The rearrangement links TRBV4-1 to TRBJ2-7, with D uncertain. Germline V gene sequence: CDR1 MGHRA, CDR2 YSYEKL. V gave up 7 bases and J gave up 4 bases, with 20 bases separating them. The length of the CDR3 is 15 residues.

Written as DNA, the CDR3 is TGCAGTGCGAATATAGCGGGGGACATGGATGAGCAGTTCTTC. It yields the protein CSANIAGDMDEQFF. This chain connects TRBV20-1 to TRBJ2-1; TRBD2 matches 9 bases. Per germline, CDR1 DFQATT and CDR2 SNEGSKA (reference sequence). V shed 6 bases, J shed 8 bases, and the junction held 11 bases outside the gene matches. The CDR3 loop spans 14 amino acids.

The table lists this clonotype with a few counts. The CDR3, as DNA: TGTGCCAGCAGACAGGGGTCCACGCAGTATTTT. Translation gives CASRQGSTQYF. V is TRBV3-1 and J is TRBJ2-3; 7 nucleotides agree with TRBD1. Germline V gene data show CDR1 as LGHDT and CDR2 as YNNKEL (reference sequence). The CDR3 covers 11 residues. V lost 6 bases to trimming and J lost 9 bases; unmatched junction nucleotides: 3.

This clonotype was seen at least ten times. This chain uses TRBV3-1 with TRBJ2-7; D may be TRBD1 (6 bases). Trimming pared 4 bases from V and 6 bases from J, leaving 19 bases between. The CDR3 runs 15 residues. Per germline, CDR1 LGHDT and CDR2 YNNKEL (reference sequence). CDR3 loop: CASSLTGTSTAEQYF. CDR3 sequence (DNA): TGTGCCAGCAGCCTCACAGGGACCTCGACCGCCGAGCAGTACTTC.

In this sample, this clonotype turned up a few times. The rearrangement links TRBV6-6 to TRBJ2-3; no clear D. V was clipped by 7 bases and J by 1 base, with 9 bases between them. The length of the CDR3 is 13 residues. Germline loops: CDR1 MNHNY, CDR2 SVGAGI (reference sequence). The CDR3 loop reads CASIPSGTDTQYF. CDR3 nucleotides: TGTGCCAGCATTCCTTCGGGCACAGATACGCAGTATTTT.

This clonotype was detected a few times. CDR3 sequence reads: CSVSQGETEAFF. The CDR3 nucleotides read TGCAGTGTCAGCCAGGGGGAAACTGAAGCTTTCTTT. The chain carries TRBV20-1 and TRBJ1-1; 7 positions match TRBD1. The CDR3 length is 12 residues. Trimming at V came to 7 bases and at J to 5 bases, leaving 7 bases not matched to a gene. Germline CDR1 is DFQATT and CDR2 is SNEGSKA (reference sequence).

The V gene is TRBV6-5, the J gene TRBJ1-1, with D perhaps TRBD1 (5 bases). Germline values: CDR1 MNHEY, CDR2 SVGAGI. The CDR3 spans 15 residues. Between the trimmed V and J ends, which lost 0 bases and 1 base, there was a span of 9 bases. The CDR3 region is CASSYSGGANTEAFF. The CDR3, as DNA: TGTGCCAGCAGTTACTCGGGGGGAGCGAACACTGAAGCTTTCTTT.

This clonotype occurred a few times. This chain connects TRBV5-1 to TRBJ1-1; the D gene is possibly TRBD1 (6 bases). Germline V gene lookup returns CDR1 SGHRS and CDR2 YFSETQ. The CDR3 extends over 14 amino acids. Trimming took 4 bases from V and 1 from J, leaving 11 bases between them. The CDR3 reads CASSPGHPNTEAFF. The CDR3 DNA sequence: TGCGCCAGCAGCCCGGGACACCCGAACACTGAAGCTTTCTTT.

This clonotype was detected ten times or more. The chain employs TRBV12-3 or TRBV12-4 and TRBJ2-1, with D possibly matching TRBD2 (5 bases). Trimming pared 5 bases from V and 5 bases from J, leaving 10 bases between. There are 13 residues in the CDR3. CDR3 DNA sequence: TGTGCCAGCAGTCACCGGGAAGACAATGAGCAGTTCTTC. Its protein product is CASSHREDNEQFF.

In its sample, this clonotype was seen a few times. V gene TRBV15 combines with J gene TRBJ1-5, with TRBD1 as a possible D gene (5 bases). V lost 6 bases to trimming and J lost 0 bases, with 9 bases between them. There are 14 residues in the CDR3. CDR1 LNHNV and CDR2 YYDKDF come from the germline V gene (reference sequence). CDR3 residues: CATRGDRSNQPQHF. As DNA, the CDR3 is TGTGCCACCAGGGGGGACCGTAGCAATCAGCCCCAGCATTTT.

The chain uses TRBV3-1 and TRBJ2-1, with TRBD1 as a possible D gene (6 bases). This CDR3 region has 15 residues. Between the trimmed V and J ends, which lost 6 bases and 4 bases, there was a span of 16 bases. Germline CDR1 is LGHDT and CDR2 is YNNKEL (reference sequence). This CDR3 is CASSLLKGVYNEQFF. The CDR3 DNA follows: TGTGCCAGCAGTCTATTGAAGGGGGTTTACAATGAGCAGTTCTTC.

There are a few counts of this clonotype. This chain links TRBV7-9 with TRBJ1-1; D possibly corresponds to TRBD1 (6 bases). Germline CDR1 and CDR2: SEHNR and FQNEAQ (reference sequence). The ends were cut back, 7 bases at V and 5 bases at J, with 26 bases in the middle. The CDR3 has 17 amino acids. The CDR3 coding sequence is TGTGCCAGCACACCTACTCCCCCGTGGGCAGGGGTTACTGAAGCTTTCTTT. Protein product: CASTPTPPWAGVTEAFF.

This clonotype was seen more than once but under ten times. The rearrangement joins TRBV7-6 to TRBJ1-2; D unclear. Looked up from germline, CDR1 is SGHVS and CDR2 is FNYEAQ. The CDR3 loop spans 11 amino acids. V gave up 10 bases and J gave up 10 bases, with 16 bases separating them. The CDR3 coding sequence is TGTGCCACGTTCGGTGGGGTCGACTACACCTTC. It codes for CATFGGVDYTF.

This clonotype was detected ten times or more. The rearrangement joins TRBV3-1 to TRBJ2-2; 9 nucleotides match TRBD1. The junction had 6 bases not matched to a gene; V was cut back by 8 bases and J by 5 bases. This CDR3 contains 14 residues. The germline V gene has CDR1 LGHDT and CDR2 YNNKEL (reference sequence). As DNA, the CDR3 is TGTGCCAGCGAGAACAGGGGGCGAACCGGGGAGCTGTTTTTT. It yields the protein CASENRGRTGELFF.

The CDR3 here is CASSPGRTGRLNTQYF. In nucleotides, the CDR3 is TGTGCCAGCAGCCCCGGGAGGACAGGGAGGTTGAATACGCAGTATTTT. The chain joins TRBV5-6 to TRBJ2-3, with a possible D match to TRBD1 (8 bases). Germline loops: CDR1 SGHDT, CDR2 YYEEEE. The V gene lost 4 bases and the J gene lost 7 bases, with 22 bases spanning the gap. The CDR3 totals 16 residues.

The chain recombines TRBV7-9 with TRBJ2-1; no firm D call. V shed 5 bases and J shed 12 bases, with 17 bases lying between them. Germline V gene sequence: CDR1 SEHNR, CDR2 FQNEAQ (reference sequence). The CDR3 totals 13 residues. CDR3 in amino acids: CASSVHEMSGQFF. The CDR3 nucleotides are TGTGCCAGCAGCGTACACGAGATGTCTGGGCAGTTCTTC.